These 20 T cell receptor beta chains came from one sample sequenced in a study of cytotoxic CD8 clonotypes in ibrutinib-treated CLL. Clones were sequenced by immunoSEQ multiplex PCR, and TCRdb holds only the in-frame ones, with some missing. The table lists roughly 250,000 clones, roughly 74% of them singletons. Specimen: PBMCs, collected after 24 months of ibrutinib treatment. The source is a human donor with chronic lymphocytic leukemia.

The gene calls are TRBV9 and TRBJ2-2, with a weak D call TRBD2 (6 bases). The CDR3 length is 16 residues. The germline V and J ends were trimmed by 0 bases and 3 bases, with 12 bases remaining between them. Germline V gene lookup returns CDR1 SGDLS and CDR2 YYNGEE. This CDR3 is CASSVEISGYTGELFF. The CDR3 DNA reads as TGTGCCAGCAGCGTAGAAATTAGCGGTTACACCGGGGAGCTGTTTTTT.

This clone was seen many times. V and J are TRBV7-2 and TRBJ1-2, with 8 bases identical to TRBD1. CDR1 and CDR2 from the germline V gene are SGHTA and FQGNSA. This CDR3 is built from 15 residues. With 4 bases clipped from V and 8 bases from J, the junction kept 12 bases outside the gene matches. CDR3 DNA sequence: TGTGCCAGCAGCTCAAAAGCGACAGGGGTGACGGGCTACACCTTC. It yields the protein CASSSKATGVTGYTF.

The V and J genes are TRBV4-1 and TRBJ2-1; tentative D call: TRBD2 (6 bases). The CDR3 sequence is 15 residues long. V was cut by 5 bases and J by 2 bases, with 13 bases left in between. The germline V gene has CDR1 MGHRA and CDR2 YSYEKL. Here the CDR3 DNA reads TGCGCCAGCAGCAAAGGGACTGGGACCTACAATGAGCAGTTCTTC. Protein sequence: CASSKGTGTYNEQFF.

The chain uses TRBV18 and TRBJ2-3; 8 nucleotides match TRBD2. Per germline, CDR1 KGHSH and CDR2 LQKENI. This CDR3 comprises 14 residues. The trim removed 1 base at V and 3 bases at J, leaving 0 bases unmatched. The CDR3 is CASSPLAGTDTQYF. CDR3 bases: TGTGCCAGCTCACCACTAGCGGGAACAGATACGCAGTATTTT.

The CDR3 region has the DNA TGTGCCAGCAGTTCTCTAGCGGGAGGGCCTACTAAAAACATTCAGTACTTC. This codes for CASSSLAGGPTKNIQYF. The chain is built from TRBV28 and TRBJ2-4, with 12 positions matching TRBD2. The V gene end was trimmed by 4 bases and the J gene end by 4 bases; junction bases not matched to a gene: 8. The CDR3 length is 17 residues. The germline CDR1 and CDR2 sequences are MDHEN and SYDVKM.

In this sample, this clone turned up a few times. This chain joins TRBV7-8 and TRBJ2-7; D call uncertain. V dropped 0 bases and J dropped 5 bases, with 8 bases sitting between them. The CDR3 sequence is 13 residues long. Germline V gene lookup returns CDR1 SGHVS and CDR2 FQNEAQ. The CDR3 is CASSLAGSDEQYF. As DNA, the CDR3 is TGTGCCAGCAGCTTAGCCGGAAGCGACGAGCAGTACTTC.

The rearrangement joins TRBV29-1 to TRBJ2-3; 10 nucleotides line up with TRBD1. In germline, CDR1 is SQVTM, CDR2 ANQGSEA. This CDR3 spans 14 amino acids. The trim removed 8 bases at V and 2 bases at J, leaving 7 bases unmatched. CDR3 residues: CSQTGTGATDTQYF. The CDR3 DNA sequence: TGCAGCCAAACCGGGACAGGGGCCACAGATACGCAGTATTTT.

The genes are TRBV7-9 and TRBJ2-3, with D perhaps matching TRBD2 (5 bases). Between the trimmed V and J ends, which lost 11 bases and 1 base, there was a span of 10 bases. There are 12 residues in the CDR3. Germline lookup yields CDR1 SEHNR and CDR2 FQNEAQ (reference sequence). The CDR3 sequence: CAGVRGTDTQYF. The CDR3 nucleotides are TGTGCCGGAGTGAGGGGCACAGATACGCAGTATTTT.

The CDR3 DNA follows: TGCGCCAGCAGTGAGCAGGGGGCCTACGAGCAGTACTTC. This encodes CASSEQGAYEQYF. The chain has TRBV10-2 and TRBJ2-7; TRBD1 matches 7 bases. CDR1 is WSHSY and CDR2 is SAAADI in the germline V gene. The CDR3 runs to 13 residues. The V segment lost 2 bases and the J segment 2 bases; nucleotides outside the gene matches: 0.

The chain uses TRBV9 and TRBJ2-1; tentative D call: TRBD2 (5 bases). This CDR3 spans 15 amino acids. Germline-derived CDR1 and CDR2 are SGDLS and YYNGEE. Trimming pared 1 base from V and 6 bases from J, leaving 14 bases between. In DNA, the CDR3 is TGTGCCAGCAGCGTAAACCTAGCCTCGGGCAATGAGCAGTTCTTC. Its translation: CASSVNLASGNEQFF.

This sequence joins TRBV7-3 and TRBJ2-3; D remains ambiguous. Germline CDR1 is SGHTA and CDR2 is FQGTGA. Trimming pared 5 bases from V and 5 bases from J, leaving 5 bases between. The CDR3 covers 11 residues. The CDR3 nucleotides are TGTGCCAGCAGCCTCCGAGATACGCAGTATTTT. This translates into CASSLRDTQYF.

This clone was detected once. The junction shows a germline mismatch at one end, possibly a read error. V and J are TRBV7-7 and TRBJ2-5; no firm D call. Germline values: CDR1 SSHAT, CDR2 FNYEAQ (reference sequence). The CDR3 runs 13 residues. The CDR3: CASSLVQWETQYF. For the CDR3, the DNA is TGTGCTAGCAGCTTAGTACAGTGGGAGACCCAGTACTTC.

The chain has TRBV27 and TRBJ2-7, with D perhaps TRBD1 or TRBD2 (5 bases each). The ends were cut back, 5 bases at V and 6 bases at J, with 11 bases in the middle. Germline V lookup: CDR1 MNHEY, CDR2 SMNVEV (reference sequence). The CDR3 contains 12 residues. In DNA, the CDR3 is TGTGCCAGCAGTCCTCCTGGGGGCGAGCAGTACTTC. This gives the protein CASSPPGGEQYF.

The table lists this clone with a few counts. The chain is built from TRBV4-2 and TRBJ2-2; D is perhaps TRBD2 (6 bases). The V gene's germline CDR1 is LGHNA and CDR2 YNFKEQ. The V gene lost 6 bases and the J gene lost 4 bases, with 6 bases spanning the gap. The CDR3 extends over 12 amino acids. The CDR3 DNA is TGTGCCAGCAGTAGCGGCACCGGGGAGCTGTTTTTT. As protein: CASSSGTGELFF.

This clone was seen a few times. This chain connects TRBV5-1 to TRBJ2-7, with TRBD2 as a possible D gene (7 bases). Germline V CDR1 and CDR2: SGHRS, YFSETQ. With 3 bases removed from V and 5 bases from J, the gap between germline ends came to 15 bases. This CDR3 contains 14 residues. Written as DNA, the CDR3 is TGCGCCAGCAGCTCCAAGGGGGGGAACAACGAGCAGTACTTC. Amino acid sequence: CASSSKGGNNEQYF.

The rearrangement uses TRBV5-4 and TRBJ2-7, with 7 bases matching TRBD2. The CDR3 totals 14 residues. Per germline, CDR1 SGHNT and CDR2 YYREEE (reference sequence). The J segment lost 6 bases and the V segment lost 4 bases, leaving 10 bases of the junction unmatched. The CDR3 DNA is TGTGCCAGCAGCGGCGAGGGCGGGAGAGGCGAGCAGTACTTC. Its translation is CASSGEGGRGEQYF.

This chain uses TRBV28 with TRBJ2-2, with D maybe TRBD2 (6 bases). This CDR3 contains 17 residues. V was trimmed by 6 bases and J by 4 bases, leaving 21 bases between them. Germline CDR1 is MDHEN and CDR2 is SYDVKM. CDR3 DNA: TGTGCCAGCAGCCCCCTCTTGGTGGGAGGAGGCACCGGGGAGCTGTTTTTT. Residues: CASSPLLVGGGTGELFF.

The chain couples TRBV7-9 to TRBJ1-2; D uncertain. V was clipped by 2 bases and J by 3 bases, with 10 bases between them. This CDR3 contains 14 residues. Germline V CDR1 and CDR2: SEHNR, FQNEAQ (reference sequence). CDR3 sequence: CASSLFGSDYGYTF. CDR3 nucleotides: TGTGCCAGCAGCTTATTCGGGTCGGACTATGGCTACACCTTC.

The J gene is TRBJ2-7, the V gene TRBV5-8, with D possibly TRBD2 on 5 matching bases. This CDR3 comprises 15 residues. Germline V gene sequence: CDR1 SGHTS, CDR2 YDEGEE. V lost 4 bases to trimming and J lost 2 bases, with 16 bases between them. The CDR3 DNA follows: TGTGCCAGCAGCCCCTTGGAGGACGGGGCCTACGAGCAGTACTTC. As protein: CASSPLEDGAYEQYF.

This sequence joins TRBV29-1 and TRBJ2-5; 11 nucleotides align to TRBD1. V lost 5 bases to trimming and J lost 4 bases; unmatched junction nucleotides: 3. The CDR3 runs 13 residues. Germline-derived CDR1 and CDR2 are SQVTM and ANQGSEA. The CDR3 bases are TGCAGCGTTTCCGGGACAGGGGGAGAGACCCAGTACTTC. Its protein is CSVSGTGGETQYF.